This T cell receptor beta chain was identified during a study of shared clonotypes between healthy human individuals. Background on the study: Plates per donor: three CD4 naive, three CD4 memory, two CD8 naive, one CD8 memory. Study results and limitations: Naive subsets typically showed greater estimated richness than memory subsets.

Per the original methods: ImmunoSEQ gave junction-only sequences without quality scores, so filtering differed. Assay: immunoSEQ multiplex PCR; the TCRdb copy retains only in-frame clones and omits some. V and J calls and clone size are given by that table; D and trimming were obtained from the DNA. In the table there are some 2.4 million clones, roughly 93% of which are singletons. The ends were cut back, 3 bases at V and 0 bases at J, with 18 bases in the middle. CDR1 is MGHRA, CDR2 YSYEKL, per germline. CDR3 length: 19 residues. About this clone itself: The antigen is unknown.

Sequencing used naive CD4+ T cells from PBMCs. Subset indicated: CD45RA+ positively selected. The sequence came from a man between 18 and 29 years old in good health. Some clones in this sample may be carry-over from other donors' samples. This chain links TRBV4-1 with TRBJ2-6, with a possible D match to TRBD1 (5 bases). Here the CDR3 reads CASSQRQLSWDSGANVLTF. CDR3 DNA sequence: TGCGCCAGCAGCCAGAGACAGTTGTCCTGGGACTCTGGGGCCAACGTCCTGACTTTC.